Below, 27 T cell receptor beta chains from the same sample are listed, as sequenced in a study of CD8+ T cells in alopecia areata. Treatment indicated: oral pan-JAK inhibitor, 5-10 mg twice daily. Extraction of RNA preceded its reverse transcription into cDNA, which served as the sequencing template. The method was immunoSEQ multiplex PCR; TCRdb's version includes in-frame clones alone and lacks a portion of them. The sample lists 150,000 to 200,000 clones, less than 70% occurring once. The sequencing here drew on CD4+ T cells sorted from blood, taken at week 4, from a patient treated with tofacitinib. These receptors originate from a human donor with alopecia areata.

The chain combines TRBV7-9 with TRBJ2-1; D call uncertain. V dropped 1 base and J dropped 6 bases, with 7 bases sitting between them. Germline V CDR1 and CDR2: SEHNR, FQNEAQ (reference sequence). CDR3 length: 13 residues. The DNA for the CDR3 is TGTGCCAGCAGCTTAGGGGCGGCCAATGAGCAGTTCTTC. Amino acid sequence: CASSLGAANEQFF.

The chain has TRBV6-5 and TRBJ1-4, with no clear D. Germline CDR1 MNHEY, CDR2 SVGAGI. CDR3 length equals 14 residues. Trimming shortened V by 5 bases and J by 4 bases, and 11 bases separated the two germline ends. The CDR3 sequence: CASSRIGLNEKLFF. As DNA, the CDR3 is TGTGCCAGCAGTAGGATCGGTCTTAATGAAAAACTGTTTTTT.

With respect to this clone: The junction and the germline gene differ at one end; a read error may be behind it. The chain carries TRBV7-7 and TRBJ2-7; possible D gene TRBD2, 6 bases. The V gene's germline CDR1 is SSHAT and CDR2 FNYEAQ (reference sequence). The CDR3 totals 13 residues. CDR3 in amino acids: CASSPSGGTEQYF. The DNA for the CDR3 is TGTGCTAGCAGCCCCTCCGGGGGAACCGAGCAGTACTTC.

V is TRBV7-6 and J is TRBJ2-7; D is ambiguous. CDR1 and CDR2 (germline): SGHVS, FNYEAQ. CDR3 length: 15 residues. The germline V and J ends were trimmed by 1 base and 2 bases, with 12 bases remaining between them. CDR3 residues: CASSLVSGSTYEQYF. The CDR3, as DNA: TGTGCCAGCAGCTTAGTATCCGGGTCGACCTACGAGCAGTACTTC.

The rearrangement uses TRBV5-1 and TRBJ1-2; the D gene is possibly TRBD1 (6 bases). This CDR3 has 11 amino acids. The V end was cut by 4 bases, the J end by 8 bases, with 9 bases between. CDR1 and CDR2 from the germline V gene are SGHRS and YFSETQ. The CDR3 bases are TGCGCCAGCAGCCCAGGGGACGGCTACACCTTC. Translated: CASSPGDGYTF.

V and J are TRBV30 and TRBJ2-5, with unresolved D. Trimming left V 0 bases short and J 3 bases short, with 11 bases between. CDR1 is GTSNPN, CDR2 SVGIG, per germline (reference sequence). The CDR3 covers 14 residues. The chain's CDR3 is CAWSVVRLKETQYF. CDR3 coding DNA: TGTGCCTGGAGTGTAGTTAGGCTTAAAGAGACCCAGTACTTC.

This clone came up a few times. This chain joins TRBV29-1 and TRBJ2-5, with a possible D match to TRBD2 (6 bases). Trimming removed 5 bases from V and 4 bases from J, with 17 bases in between. This CDR3 has 14 amino acids. Germline CDR1 and CDR2: SQVTM and ANQGSEA. The CDR3 region is CSVNPARGRETQYF. The DNA for the CDR3 is TGCAGCGTTAACCCCGCCCGGGGGAGAGAGACCCAGTACTTC. Using reference TRBV29-1 and TRBJ2-5 for the parts outside the CDR3, the full variable domain is SAVISQKPSRDICQRGTSLTIQCQVDSQVTMMFWYRQQPGQSLTLIATANQGSEATYESGFVIDKFPISRPNLTFSTLTVSNMSPEDSSIYLCSVNPARGRETQYFGPGTRLLVL.

CDR3 in amino acids: CATSPYDRGNQPQHF. The CDR3 region has the DNA TGTGCCACCAGCCCCTACGACAGGGGCAATCAGCCCCAGCATTTT. The chain carries TRBV15 and TRBJ1-5, with 7 nucleotides matching TRBD1. This CDR3 spans 15 amino acids. Unmatched junction bases numbered 6, after V lost 5 bases and J lost 2 bases. CDR1 is LNHNV and CDR2 is YYDKDF in the germline V gene (reference sequence).

V is TRBV5-1 and J is TRBJ2-7; a possible D gene is TRBD1 (6 bases). V lost 5 bases and J lost 1, with 13 bases in between. Germline V gene data show CDR1 as SGHRS and CDR2 as YFSETQ. The CDR3 is 14 amino acids. CDR3 amino acids: CASRPGQLSYEQYF. CDR3 nucleotides: TGCGCCAGCAGGCCCGGACAGCTATCCTACGAGCAGTACTTC.

This clone has just a few counts. The chain couples TRBV5-1 to TRBJ2-5; no clear D gene. V shed 1 base and J shed 2 bases, with 15 bases lying between them. CDR1 is SGHRS, CDR2 YFSETQ, per germline. The CDR3 runs 16 residues. The DNA for the CDR3 is TGCGCCAGCAGCTTGTTGGAATCAAGAGGACAAGAGACCCAGTACTTC. Encoded protein: CASSLLESRGQETQYF.

This clone was detected only a few times. The chain employs TRBV4-2 and TRBJ2-5, with TRBD2 matching over 9 bases. With V trimmed by 4 bases and J by 5 bases, 5 bases remained unmatched. Germline V CDR1 and CDR2: LGHNA, YNFKEQ. CDR3 length equals 14 residues. CDR3 nucleotide sequence: TGTGCCAGCAGCCGGTCTAGCGGGGAGGAGACCCAGTACTTC. Its translation is CASSRSSGEETQYF.

In its sample, this clone was seen once. The chain links TRBV10-3 to TRBJ1-1; D may be TRBD1 (6 bases). V was clipped by 10 bases and J by 1 base, with 22 bases between them. The length of the CDR3 is 16 residues. CDR1 and CDR2 from the germline V gene are ENHRY and SYGVKD. The CDR3 DNA reads TGTGCCAGCAGCCGCATCCTGACAGGACCGAACACTGAAGCTTTCTTT. Translation: CASSRILTGPNTEAFF.

V usage is TRBV29-1 and J usage is TRBJ2-3; D remains ambiguous. The length of the CDR3 is 11 residues. V was clipped by 7 bases and J by 5 bases, with 10 bases between them. Germline CDR1 reads SQVTM; CDR2 reads ANQGSEA. The CDR3 here is CSGLKGDTQYF. As DNA, the CDR3 is TGCAGCGGACTTAAAGGAGATACGCAGTATTTT.

The chain joins TRBV30 to TRBJ1-2; tentatively, D is TRBD1 (6 bases). Per germline, CDR1 GTSNPN and CDR2 SVGIG (reference sequence). The V end was cut by 5 bases, the J end by 0 bases, with 10 bases between. The CDR3 has 13 residues. CDR3 in DNA: TGTGCCTGGCTGCACAGGGCTAACTATGGCTACACCTTC. This gives the protein CAWLHRANYGYTF. Looking up the rest from reference TRBV30 and TRBJ1-2 gives the full variable domain: SQTIHQWPATLVQPVGSPLSLECTVEGTSNPNLYWYRQAAGRGLQLLFYSVGIGQISSEVPQNLSASRPQDRQFILSSKKLLLSDSGFYLCAWLHRANYGYTFGSGTRLTVV.

In this sample, this clone turned up a few times. V and J are TRBV29-1 and TRBJ2-1; D perhaps matches TRBD2 (6 bases). This CDR3 contains 14 residues. Germline CDR1 is SQVTM and CDR2 is ANQGSEA. Trimming took off 7 bases at V and 0 bases at J, with 13 bases between the two ends. CDR3 region: CSDRRGSSYNEQFF. Written as DNA, the CDR3 is TGCAGCGACCGACGGGGGAGCTCCTACAATGAGCAGTTCTTC.

Notes on this clone: The junction shows a germline mismatch at one end, possibly a read error. The chain is built from TRBV30 and TRBJ1-2; a possible D gene is TRBD1 (6 bases). Germline CDR1 reads GTSNPN; CDR2 reads SVGIG (reference sequence). CDR3 length: 11 amino acids. In DNA form, the CDR3 reads TGTGCCTGGAGTAGGCCGGGGGGCACTTTCTTC. Translating gives CAWSRPGGTFF.

The chain uses TRBV6-6 and TRBJ2-7, with 9 bases matching TRBD2. The germline gives CDR1 MNHNY, CDR2 SVGAGI (reference sequence). Unmatched junction bases numbered 13, after V lost 6 bases and J lost 7 bases. The CDR3 is made up of 15 amino acids. CDR3 region: CASSPAGGKGREQYF. Written as DNA, the CDR3 is TGTGCCAGCAGCCCCGCGGGAGGGAAGGGGAGGGAGCAGTACTTC.

The chain combines TRBV29-1 with TRBJ2-1, with D possibly being TRBD1 (6 bases). Trimming took off 4 bases at V and 9 bases at J, with 16 bases between the two ends. Germline V gene lookup returns CDR1 SQVTM and CDR2 ANQGSEA. This CDR3 has 13 amino acids. The CDR3 spells CSVVDSLGVEQFF. Here the CDR3 DNA reads TGCAGCGTTGTGGACAGTTTGGGGGTTGAGCAGTTCTTC.

V usage is TRBV29-1 and J usage is TRBJ2-2, with 7 bases that match TRBD1. In germline, CDR1 is SQVTM, CDR2 ANQGSEA. Unmatched junction bases numbered 3, after V lost 7 bases and J lost 4 bases. The CDR3 totals 12 residues. CDR3 in DNA: TGCAGCGCCACAGGGGCCACCGGGGAGCTGTTTTTT. It specifies CSATGATGELFF.

The sample holds a few counts of this clone. The chain links TRBV4-1 to TRBJ2-7; TRBD2 is a possible D gene (5 bases). Deletions cut 4 bases from V and 2 bases from J, with 18 bases between. Germline CDR1 reads MGHRA; CDR2 reads YSYEKL. This CDR3 contains 16 residues. For the CDR3, the DNA is TGCGCCAGCAGCCTGAATCCCCGGAGCGGTACCTACGAGCAGTACTTC. Translated, it gives CASSLNPRSGTYEQYF.

This chain connects TRBV2 to TRBJ1-2, with TRBD1 matching over 8 bases. The germline CDR1 and CDR2 sequences are SNHLY and FYNNEI. Germline trimming cut 7 bases from V and 4 bases from J; bases unmatched to any gene: 8. The CDR3 runs 14 residues. The CDR3: CASIRGQGIYGYTF. DNA for the CDR3: TGTGCCAGCATCCGAGGACAGGGAATCTATGGCTACACCTTC.

The sample holds a few counts of this clone. This chain uses TRBV6-4 with TRBJ2-1; tentative D call: TRBD2 (6 bases). Germline assignment: CDR1 MRHNA and CDR2 SNTAGT. This CDR3 has 16 residues. The V and J ends lost 4 bases and 0 bases respectively, with 13 bases between them. The CDR3 DNA follows: TGTGCCAGCAGTGGTCGGGCGGGGAGCTCCTACAATGAGCAGTTCTTC. Protein sequence: CASSGRAGSSYNEQFF.

The chain has TRBV18 and TRBJ1-2, with a weak D call TRBD1 (6 bases). In germline, CDR1 is KGHSH, CDR2 LQKENI. This CDR3 comprises 14 residues. The CDR3: CVAQRIDRPYGYTF. CDR3 sequence (DNA): TGTGTCGCTCAAAGAATAGACAGGCCCTATGGCTACACCTTC.

The chain is built from TRBV7-2 and TRBJ2-4; 14 bases are a match to TRBD2. The junction had 7 bases not matched to a gene; V was cut back by 5 bases and J by 1 base. This CDR3 region has 18 residues. The V gene's germline CDR1 is SGHTA and CDR2 FQGNSA. The CDR3: CASSLGLAGVVAKNIQYF. The CDR3 coding sequence is TGTGCCAGCAGCCTGGGACTAGCGGGGGTGGTCGCCAAAAACATTCAGTACTTC.

The CDR3 DNA reads TGCAGCGTCTGGCCGACTAGCGGCCAAGAGACCCAGTACTTC. It encodes CSVWPTSGQETQYF. This chain connects TRBV29-1 to TRBJ2-5; 9 positions agree with TRBD2. Trimming took 6 bases from V and 1 from J; bases not matched to a gene: 6. The germline V gene encodes CDR1 SQVTM and CDR2 ANQGSEA. This CDR3 is 14 amino acids long.

The genes are TRBV7-3 and TRBJ2-1, with D maybe TRBD1 (6 bases). Deletions cut 1 base from V and 5 bases from J, with 9 bases between. Per the germline V gene, CDR1 is SGHTA and CDR2 is FQGTGA. The CDR3 has 14 amino acids. The CDR3 region is CASSLRGPNNEQFF. The DNA for the CDR3 is TGTGCCAGCAGCTTAAGGGGGCCCAACAATGAGCAGTTCTTC.

This clone was counted a single time. The V and J genes are TRBV25-1 and TRBJ1-6; D is unresolved. The CDR3 spans 11 residues. Between the trimmed V and J ends, which lost 8 bases and 10 bases, there was a span of 9 bases. Germline CDR1 MGHDK, CDR2 SYGVNS. CDR3 DNA: TGTGCCAGCGGTACTAGGTCACCCCTCCACTTT. Its protein product is CASGTRSPLHF.